Described below is a single TCR beta chain sequence and its context. One Seattle source followed patients from active infection through their disease course. The CDR3 runs 15 residues. Trimming stripped 7 bases from V and 6 bases from J, with 16 bases between. CDR1 and CDR2 from the germline V gene are MNHNY and SVGAGI (reference sequence). The source of the sample is a study of blood T cell repertoires in COVID-19. Background on the study: Acute and convalescent COVID-19 specimens originated in the United States, Italy and Spain. In each case, the material was cDNA or gDNA derived from T cells, B-cell-depleted T cells, or PBMCs.

In the authors' workflow: Estimated nucleated cell counts came from reference gene primer amplification. Profiled with immunoSEQ multiplex PCR; TCRdb holds only in-frame clones, not every one. For V, J and clone size, that table is used; D and trimming come from the DNA. The data show 300,000 or so clones, 90% seen once. The material sequenced was peripheral blood. This TCR was recovered from a woman in her twenties or thirties with COVID-19, enrolled during active disease. The chain carries TRBV6-6 and TRBJ1-6; a weak D match, TRBD1 (5 bases). CDR3 protein: CASISDGGSNSPLHF. As DNA, the CDR3 is TGTGCCAGCATTTCCGATGGGGGGAGTAATTCACCCCTCCACTTT.